A selection of T cell receptor beta chains follows, all from one sample in a study of T cell repertoires in aging, cancer and after chemotherapy. TCRdb itself ran the multiplex PCR reads through MiXCR, one entry per CDR3 protein. Of about 13,000 distinct CDR3 sequences listed, roughly a quarter are singletons. Sequencing input: blood. The receptors here all came from a human donor with a blood cancer. Both conserved end residues are part of each CDR3. The order of the fields is V gene, D gene, J gene, clone size, CDR3 protein. D genes are given only for firm matches. A clone size is listed for some rows: how often the clone was seen (once, few, many), or a class if it is expanded.

TRBV11-1	NA	TRBJ2-6	NA	CASTPVWGGANVLTF
TRBV5-6	NA	TRBJ2-1	few	CASSQLDSHPNEQFF
TRBV10-3	TRBD2	TRBJ2-7	few	CAISPTLAGTYEQYF
TRBV29-1	NA	TRBJ2-7	medium-sized	CSVSMVPITYEQYF
TRBV11-1	NA	TRBJ2-1	NA	CASRPLTPGFPSYNEQFF
TRBV7-9	NA	TRBJ1-1	once	CASSSSDGHTEAFF
TRBV13	NA	TRBJ2-1	medium-sized	CASSLLEQDNEQFF
TRBV5-5	TRBD1	TRBJ1-2	medium-sized	CASSFRQGGNDNYGYTF
TRBV15	TRBD2	TRBJ2-5	many	CASTSGYTKETQYF
TRBV5-1	TRBD2	TRBJ2-7	once	CASRKGLAGSYEQYF
TRBV21-1	NA	TRBJ2-1	NA	CASAECLAPLRRGNEQFF
TRBV27	TRBD1	TRBJ1-1	many	CASSDGQGVNTEAFF